These 5 T cell receptor beta chains originate from one sample sequenced in a study of Graves' ophthalmopathy and Graves' hyperthyroidism. Beta-chain TCR CDR3 regions were amplified from RNA transcripts. HTBI primers were used in a first-round RT-PCR, which preceded a second-round multiplex PCR. TCRdb passed the multiplex PCR reads through MiXCR, listing each CDR3 protein once. Of fewer than 70,000 distinct CDR3 sequences in the sample, less than 65% were seen once. The sequencing input was peripheral blood. The origin of the receptors is an adult woman with Graves' ophthalmopathy.

This clonotype was detected many times. The J gene is TRBJ1-6, the V gene TRBV20-1; 7 nucleotides line up with TRBD1. Germline CDR1 reads DFQATT; CDR2 reads SNEGSKA (reference sequence). V trimming: 0 bases; J trimming: 6 bases; junction bases outside the gene matches: 8. The CDR3 is 16 amino acids. The CDR3 DNA reads as TGCAGTGCTAGAGATATTCGGGCAGGGGGTAATTCACCCCTCCACTTT. Its protein is CSARDIRAGGNSPLHF.

The chain carries TRBV19 and TRBJ2-1, with 7 bases aligning to TRBD1. Germline-derived CDR1 and CDR2 are LNHDA and SQIVND (reference sequence). The CDR3 has 15 amino acids. Trimming cost V 1 base and J 12 bases; bases outside gene matches: 12. The CDR3 loop reads CASSIGQGHTDTQFF. CDR3 bases: TGTGCCAGTAGTATAGGACAGGGACACACAGATACGCAGTTCTTC.

This clonotype was seen many times. The J gene is TRBJ1-5, the V gene TRBV6-2 or TRBV6-3, with 8 bases matching TRBD1. V lost 6 bases to trimming and J lost 2 bases; unmatched junction nucleotides: 9. CDR3 length: 16 amino acids. Germline CDR1 and CDR2: MNHEY and SVGEGT. CDR3: CASRPQGARGNQPQHF. The CDR3 DNA is TGTGCCAGCAGGCCCCAGGGGGCGCGGGGCAATCAGCCCCAGCATTTT.

This clonotype was detected ten times or more. The chain couples TRBV3-1 to TRBJ2-1; no definite D call. This CDR3 is built from 12 residues. Germline values: CDR1 LGHDT, CDR2 YNNKEL (reference sequence). Trimming stripped 1 base from V and 5 bases from J, with 3 bases between. For the CDR3, the DNA is TGTGCCAGCAGCCAAGTAAACAATGAGCAGTTCTTC. This codes for CASSQVNNEQFF.

Ten or more counts support this clonotype. This chain joins TRBV5-1 and TRBJ2-2, with D possibly TRBD1 on 6 matching bases. This CDR3 comprises 15 residues. Germline V gives CDR1 SGHRS, CDR2 YFSETQ. Trimming took off 4 bases at V and 5 bases at J, with 15 bases between the two ends. The CDR3 DNA is TGCGCCAGCAGCATCAACAGGGCAGGGACCGGGGAGCTGTTTTTT. Its protein product is CASSINRAGTGELFF.